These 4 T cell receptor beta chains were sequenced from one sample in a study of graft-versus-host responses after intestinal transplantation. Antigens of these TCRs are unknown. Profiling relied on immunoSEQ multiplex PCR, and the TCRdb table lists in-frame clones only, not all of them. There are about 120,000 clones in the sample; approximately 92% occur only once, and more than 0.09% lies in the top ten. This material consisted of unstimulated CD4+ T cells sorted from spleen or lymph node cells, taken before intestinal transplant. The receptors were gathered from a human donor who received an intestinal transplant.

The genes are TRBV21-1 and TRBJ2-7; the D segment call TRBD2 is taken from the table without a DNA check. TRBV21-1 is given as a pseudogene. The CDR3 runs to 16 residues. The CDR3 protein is CASPHPHSGRTYEQYF. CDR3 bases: TGTGCCAGTCCCCACCCCCATAGCGGGAGGACCTACGAGCAGTACTTC.

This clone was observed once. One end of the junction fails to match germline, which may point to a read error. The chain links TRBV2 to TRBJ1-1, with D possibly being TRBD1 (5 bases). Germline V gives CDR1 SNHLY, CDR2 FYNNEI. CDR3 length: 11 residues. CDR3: CASREETGGFF. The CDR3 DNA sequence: TGTGCCAGCAGGGAAGAAACGGGGGGTTTCTTT.

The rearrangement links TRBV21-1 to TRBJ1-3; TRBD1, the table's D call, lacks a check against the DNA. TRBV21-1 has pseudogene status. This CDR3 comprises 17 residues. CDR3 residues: CASSKECDRLSGNTIYF. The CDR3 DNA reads TGTGCCAGCAGCAAAGAGTGTGACAGACTCTCTGGAAACACCATATATTTT.

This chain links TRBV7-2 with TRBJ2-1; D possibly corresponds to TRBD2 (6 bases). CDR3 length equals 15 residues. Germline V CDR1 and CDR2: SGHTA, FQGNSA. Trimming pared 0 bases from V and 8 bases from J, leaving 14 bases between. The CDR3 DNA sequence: TGTGCCAGCAGCTTAGCATCGTCTAGCGCCTATGAGCAGTTCTTC. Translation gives CASSLASSSAYEQFF.